These 9 T cell receptor beta chains originate from one sample sequenced in a study of beta chain features in type 1 diabetes. Study-level points and caveats: All four CD4+ subsets from Type 1 diabetes patients carried moderately but significantly shorter TCRB CDR3s.

TCRB transcripts that were expressed got sequenced, as all of the isolated RNA had been reverse transcribed. Sequencing was performed with immunoSEQ multiplex PCR; in TCRdb, only in-frame clones are kept and a portion is missing. The sample records about 640,000 clones, 9.5% to 15% being singletons. Antigens of these TCRs are unknown. The sequenced sample was naive CD4+ T cells from blood. These receptors originate from a young man with type 1 diabetes.

This clone appeared a few times. The V and J genes are TRBV6-5 and TRBJ2-7; tentative D call: TRBD1 (5 bases). This CDR3 region has 12 residues. Germline loops: CDR1 MNHEY, CDR2 SVGAGI. The V and J ends lost 10 bases and 0 bases respectively, with 10 bases between them. The CDR3 is CATETASYEQYF. The CDR3 DNA is TGTGCCACCGAGACAGCCTCCTACGAGCAGTACTTC.

The chain couples TRBV11-2 to TRBJ1-1; the D is unclear. The germline V gene has CDR1 SGHAT and CDR2 FQNNGV. This CDR3 has 15 residues. Trimming stripped 0 bases from V and 3 bases from J, with 11 bases between. The CDR3 is CASSLDYRSYTEAFF. The CDR3 DNA is TGTGCCAGCAGCTTAGATTATCGGAGTTACACTGAAGCTTTCTTT.

The sample holds a few counts of this clone. The chain recombines TRBV14 with TRBJ2-2; no definite D call. Germline CDR1 is SGHDN and CDR2 is FVKESK. With 4 bases removed from V and 7 bases from J, the gap between germline ends came to 22 bases. The CDR3 sequence is 17 residues long. The CDR3 loop is CASSPEPTRRFSGELFF. The DNA of the CDR3 is TGTGCCAGCAGCCCAGAACCGACGCGCAGGTTTAGCGGGGAGCTGTTTTTT.

The J gene is TRBJ2-4, the V gene TRBV11-2, with TRBD2 identical over 8 bases. The germline V gene has CDR1 SGHAT and CDR2 FQNNGV. The trim removed 1 base at V and 16 bases at J, leaving 3 bases unmatched. The CDR3 is made up of 11 amino acids. As DNA, the CDR3 is TGTGCCAGCAGCTTAGGAGCGGGGGCTTACTTC. It specifies CASSLGAGAYF.

The chain recombines TRBV5-4 with TRBJ2-1; TRBD1 matches 10 bases. The CDR3 runs to 15 residues. Germline V gives CDR1 SGHNT, CDR2 YYREEE (reference sequence). V shed 3 bases and J 4 bases; nucleotides not matched to a gene: 4. CDR3 amino acids: CASSSGQGPYNEQFF. The CDR3 DNA follows: TGTGCCAGCAGCTCGGGACAGGGGCCATACAATGAGCAGTTCTTC.

The J gene is TRBJ1-3, the V gene TRBV9; 9 nucleotides match TRBD1. Germline CDR1 SGDLS, CDR2 YYNGEE. With 1 base clipped from V and 1 base from J, the junction kept 6 bases outside the gene matches. There are 17 residues in the CDR3. The CDR3 spells CASSVSGTGMSGNTIYF. The CDR3, as DNA: TGTGCCAGCAGCGTATCCGGGACAGGGATGTCTGGAAACACCATATATTTT.

The J gene is TRBJ2-6, the V gene TRBV2; D is undetermined. Germline CDR1 reads SNHLY; CDR2 reads FYNNEI. The CDR3 runs 11 residues. V was pared by 4 bases and J by 19 bases, with 14 bases between. The CDR3 spells CASSARRPVTF. CDR3 nucleotides: TGTGCCAGCAGTGCCCGGCGGCCAGTCACTTTC.

The V and J genes are TRBV9 and TRBJ1-4; 9 nucleotides match TRBD1. This CDR3 contains 16 residues. V was clipped by 3 bases and J by 8 bases; unmatched bases: 11. In germline, CDR1 is SGDLS, CDR2 YYNGEE. CDR3 residues: CASSGPLTGGREKLFF. As DNA, the CDR3 is TGTGCCAGCAGCGGTCCATTGACAGGGGGTCGAGAAAAACTGTTTTTT.

The chain employs TRBV5-1 and TRBJ2-3; D is perhaps TRBD1 (6 bases). CDR3 size: 13 residues. The V gene lost 3 bases and the J gene lost 5 bases, with 10 bases spanning the gap. The germline gives CDR1 SGHRS, CDR2 YFSETQ. The CDR3 coding sequence is TGCGCCAGCAGCTCCGGGACATTAGATACGCAGTATTTT. It yields the protein CASSSGTLDTQYF.